This passage covers 28 T cell receptor beta chains from one sample sequenced in a study of CXCR3-negative and CXCR3-positive naive CD8 T cells (dated by TCRdb to between 2018 and 2021). Beyond this particular receptor, the publication reports: TRB CDR3s from CXCR3-positive naive cells showed higher hydrophobicity (lower Kidera factor 4), lower energy, and higher strength and volume indices than CXCR3-negative naive cells.

The listed sequencing device is NextSeq 550. The Human TCR Profiling Kit (MiLaboratory) was used to make UMI-labeled 5' RACE TRB cDNA libraries. Following reprocessing of the reads by TCRdb, the data hold one row per CDR3 protein sequence and no DNA is available. The table kept for this sample lists about 110,000 distinct CDR3 sequences. The ten most abundant clones make up 0.38% of the sample. Their antigens remain unidentified. The sequenced sample consisted of naive CXCR3+ CD8+ T cells from blood. The sample's cell subset or site label is to be understood as: CD45RO-CCR7+CD27+CD95- naive CD8+ T cells expressing CXCR3 (TNR3+). The receptor set was obtained from a human donor in good health. Some clones in this sample may be carry-over from other donors' samples.

The rearrangement links TRBV12-3 or TRBV12-4 to TRBJ2-7; no DNA is available, so the TRBD1 call from TCRdb remains unchecked. The CDR3 is 15 residues long. The CDR3 sequence: CASNIGGPRGYEQYF.

The rearrangement joins TRBV20-1 to TRBJ2-7; TCRdb calls TRBD1, which cannot be checked without DNA. CDR1 DFQATT and CDR2 SNEGSKA come from the germline V gene (reference sequence). CDR3 length: 18 residues. This chain's CDR3 is CSVSASLRPGQVHYEQYF.

The chain couples TRBV9 to TRBJ2-6; the TCRdb call, TRBD2, lacks DNA for checking. The CDR3 extends over 16 amino acids. CDR1 and CDR2 from the germline V gene are SGDLS and YYNGEE. Here the CDR3 reads CASSVARGSGANVLTF.

The rearrangement links TRBV7-2 to TRBJ2-5; TCRdb gives TRBD2 as the D gene, but with no DNA this cannot be confirmed. This CDR3 has 15 residues. Germline CDR1 reads SGHTA; CDR2 reads FQGNSA. This CDR3 reads CASSLGPAGKETQYF.

The rearrangement uses TRBV11-2 and TRBJ1-2. The CDR3 contains 14 residues. Germline CDR1 SGHAT, CDR2 FQNNGV. The CDR3 spells CASRTTWGEDGYTF.

The V gene is TRBV3-1, the J gene TRBJ2-5; TCRdb returns TRBD2, unconfirmable since there is no DNA. The CDR3 is made up of 15 amino acids. CDR1 LGHDT and CDR2 YNNKEL come from the germline V gene (reference sequence). The chain's CDR3 is CASSQVGTAQETQYF.

The V gene is TRBV27, the J gene TRBJ1-6. CDR1 and CDR2 from the germline V gene are MNHEY and SMNVEV (reference sequence). The CDR3 runs to 15 residues. CDR3 protein: CASSFGDSYNSPLHF.

The chain has TRBV12-3 or TRBV12-4 and TRBJ2-3. This CDR3 comprises 12 residues. This chain's CDR3 is CASSFPTDTQYF.

The chain combines TRBV7-9 with TRBJ1-4. The CDR3 has 16 amino acids. The germline V gene has CDR1 SEHNR and CDR2 FQNEAQ (reference sequence). The CDR3 region is CASSPTTWNPNEKLFF.

The chain is built from TRBV6-5 and TRBJ1-2. Germline CDR1 is MNHEY and CDR2 is SVGAGI. The CDR3 extends over 11 amino acids. This chain's CDR3 is CASFGGNGYTF.

The chain is built from TRBV7-8 and TRBJ2-2; checking the TCRdb D call of TRBD1 is not possible without DNA. From germline, CDR1 is SGHVS and CDR2 FQNEAQ. This CDR3 is built from 15 residues. The CDR3 loop reads CASSLGQGAAGELLF. Full variable domain (remainder filled in from reference TRBV7-8 and TRBJ2-2): GAGVSQSPRYKVAKRGQDVALRCDPISGHVSLFWYQQALGQGPEFLTYFQNEAQLDKSGLPSDRFFAERPEGSVSTLKIQRTQQEDSAVYLCASSLGQGAAGELLFGEGSRLTVL.

The V call is TRBV7-9, the J call TRBJ1-1; absent DNA, TCRdb's TRBD1 call cannot be checked. This CDR3 region has 16 residues. Germline-derived CDR1 and CDR2 are SEHNR and FQNEAQ (reference sequence). CDR3 region: CASSFPGGGLNTEAFF.

V usage is TRBV12-3 or TRBV12-4 and J usage is TRBJ1-4. The CDR3 totals 12 residues. The CDR3 is CASSTTNEKLFF.

This chain joins TRBV29-1 and TRBJ2-5; lacking DNA, the TRBD1 call made by TCRdb goes unchecked. Looked up from germline, CDR1 is SQVTM and CDR2 is ANQGSEA. This CDR3 has 15 residues. CDR3 loop: CSVVPPGPSPETQYF.

The chain couples TRBV5-1 to TRBJ1-1; the D call from TCRdb, TRBD1, cannot be confirmed without DNA. The CDR3 has 14 amino acids. Germline-derived CDR1 and CDR2 are SGHRS and YFSETQ. This CDR3 reads CASSLAGGLGEAFF.

The chain carries TRBV19 and TRBJ2-1; TCRdb's D call of TRBD2 is untestable without DNA. Germline loops: CDR1 LNHDA, CDR2 SQIVND (reference sequence). The CDR3 is made up of 17 amino acids. CDR3 loop: CASSIGNSGRAGGEQFF.

The chain uses TRBV29-1 and TRBJ1-1; with no DNA, the TCRdb D assignment of TRBD1 cannot be verified. The V gene's germline CDR1 is SQVTM and CDR2 ANQGSEA. This CDR3 is built from 11 residues. The CDR3 here is CSVGLGTEAFF.

The V call is TRBV6-2 or TRBV6-3, the J call TRBJ2-3; TCRdb's D call of TRBD1 is untestable without DNA. Germline assignment: CDR1 MNHEY and CDR2 SVGEGT. CDR3 length: 14 residues. Here the CDR3 reads CASSFAPGEDTQYF.

This chain joins TRBV29-1 and TRBJ1-1; TCRdb picks TRBD1, but there is no DNA to check that call. CDR3 length equals 14 residues. Germline-derived CDR1 and CDR2 are SQVTM and ANQGSEA. CDR3 region: CSVCIRGLGTEAFF.

This CDR3 reads CASSKGLAGERDTQYF. The gene calls are TRBV5-1 and TRBJ2-3; absent DNA, TCRdb's TRBD2 call cannot be checked. Germline assignment: CDR1 SGHRS and CDR2 YFSETQ. The CDR3 runs 16 residues.

The V gene is TRBV20-1, the J gene TRBJ2-7. CDR1 and CDR2 (germline): DFQATT, SNEGSKA (reference sequence). This CDR3 region has 12 residues. CDR3 amino acids: CSARSNHYEQYF.

The rearrangement joins TRBV28 to TRBJ2-3; TCRdb's D call, TRBD1, is unchecked because there is no DNA. Germline loops: CDR1 MDHEN, CDR2 SYDVKM. This CDR3 is 15 amino acids long. The CDR3 spells CASSPDRGRADTQYF.

This chain joins TRBV19 and TRBJ1-2; the TCRdb call, TRBD1, lacks DNA for checking. The CDR3 contains 13 residues. Looked up from germline, CDR1 is LNHDA and CDR2 is SQIVND (reference sequence). CDR3 sequence: CASAPGQDYGYTF.

The chain links TRBV7-3 to TRBJ1-1. In germline, CDR1 is SGHTA, CDR2 FQGTGA. The CDR3 has 13 residues. The CDR3 is CASSLTEASEAFF.

V and J are TRBV30 and TRBJ2-2; absent DNA, TCRdb's TRBD1 call cannot be checked. Germline CDR1 and CDR2: GTSNPN and SVGIG (reference sequence). The CDR3 length is 16 residues. The CDR3 loop is CAWRSADRANTGELFF.

The V and J genes are TRBV5-6 and TRBJ1-1; the D call from TCRdb, TRBD1, cannot be confirmed without DNA. The CDR3 has 14 amino acids. Germline V gene sequence: CDR1 SGHDT, CDR2 YYEEEE. The CDR3 region is CASSPGQGRTEAFF.

The rearrangement uses TRBV6-2 or TRBV6-3 and TRBJ2-3; TCRdb selects TRBD2, and the lack of DNA leaves this call unchecked. The germline gives CDR1 MNHEY, CDR2 SVGEGT. The CDR3 runs 13 residues. The CDR3 sequence: CASTNGGQDTQYF.

This chain joins TRBV4-3 and TRBJ2-7; TCRdb's assignment of TRBD2 cannot be checked, as there is no DNA. The CDR3 totals 15 residues. CDR1 and CDR2 from the germline V gene are LGHNA and YSLEER. This chain's CDR3 is CASSQIAGMVHEQYF.